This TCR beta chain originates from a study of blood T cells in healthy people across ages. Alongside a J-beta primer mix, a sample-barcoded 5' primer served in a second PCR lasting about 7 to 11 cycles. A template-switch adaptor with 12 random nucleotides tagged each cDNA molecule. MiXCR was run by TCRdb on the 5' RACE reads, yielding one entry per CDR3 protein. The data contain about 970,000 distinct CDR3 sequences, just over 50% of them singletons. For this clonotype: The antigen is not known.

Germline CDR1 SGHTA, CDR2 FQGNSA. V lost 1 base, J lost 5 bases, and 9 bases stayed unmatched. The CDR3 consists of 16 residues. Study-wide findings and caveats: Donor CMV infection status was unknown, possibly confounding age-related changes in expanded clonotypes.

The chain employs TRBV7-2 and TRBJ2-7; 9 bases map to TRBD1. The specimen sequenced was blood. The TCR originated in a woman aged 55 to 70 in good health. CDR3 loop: CASSLGPGQGINEQYF. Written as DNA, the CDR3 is TGTGCCAGCAGCTTAGGACCGGGACAGGGTATCAACGAGCAGTACTTC.